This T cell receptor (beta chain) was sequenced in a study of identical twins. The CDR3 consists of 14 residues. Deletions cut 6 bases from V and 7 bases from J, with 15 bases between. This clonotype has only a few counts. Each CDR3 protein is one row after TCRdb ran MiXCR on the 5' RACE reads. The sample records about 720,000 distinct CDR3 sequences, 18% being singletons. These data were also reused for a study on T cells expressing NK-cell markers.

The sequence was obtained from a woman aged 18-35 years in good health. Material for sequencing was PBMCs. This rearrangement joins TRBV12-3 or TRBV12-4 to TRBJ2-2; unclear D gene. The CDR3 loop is CASSPPNLNGELFF. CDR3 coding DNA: TGTGCCAGCAGCCCTCCCAACTTGAACGGGGAGCTGTTTTTT.